The text below deals with one TCR beta chain. The antigen is not known. The CDR3 contains 13 residues. V was trimmed by 7 bases and J by 1 base, leaving 13 bases between them. CDR1 SQVTM and CDR2 ANQGSEA come from the germline V gene. It was autoimmune disease history or systemic immunosuppression that excluded patients. Blood got drawn at baseline, again on cycle 4 day 1, and then on cycle 7 day 1. This sample was taken from a study of OX40 agonist ivuxolimab in advanced cancers. The study, taken as a whole, reports: Circulating CD4+ and CD8+ T cells showed clonal expansion by week 6 at 0.1 to 3.0 mg/kg.

Clones were read by immunoSEQ multiplex PCR, and TCRdb kept only the in-frame ones, dropping some. The sample lists some 80,000 clones, about 86% occurring once. Sequencing was performed on CD4+ or CD8+ T cells sorted from blood, taken in a trial of the OX40 agonist ivuxolimab. V and J are TRBV29-1 and TRBJ1-1; no definite D call. The TCR comes from an adult with an advanced solid tumor such as melanoma, head and neck, liver or kidney cancer. The CDR3 bases are TGCAGCGCCCTATCATCGGGGAACACTGAAGCTTTCTTT. Amino acids: CSALSSGNTEAFF.